Following are 10 T cell receptor beta chains from one sample sequenced in a study of control samples from healthy donors and cancer patients (dated by TCRdb to 2019 to 2021). Libraries came from the immunoSEQ multiplex PCR assay. This is the immuneACCESS table as TCRdb keeps it, with only in-frame sequences that have V and J called. A part of the clones is gone; compared with another copy, unresolved V genes explain less than half, and the rest is unexplained. The sample data list 170,000 or so clones, and 90% to 95% of these were observed just once. The ten largest make up about 1.5% of the sample. Sequences were obtained from blood. The receptors originated from a woman aged 18-29 years in good health.

The chain joins TRBV15 to TRBJ1-3, with D hard to call. From germline, CDR1 is LNHNV and CDR2 YYDKDF (reference sequence). The CDR3 spans 13 residues. Trimming removed 0 bases at V and 4 bases at J, with 4 bases between. The CDR3 protein is CATSRERGNTIYF. The CDR3 nucleotides are TGTGCCACCAGCAGAGAACGAGGAAACACCATATATTTT.

In its sample, this clone was seen once. This rearrangement joins TRBV7-9 to TRBJ1-4, with D possibly TRBD1 on 5 matching bases. V was cut by 4 bases and J by 6 bases, with 15 bases left in between. Germline V gene data show CDR1 as SEHNR and CDR2 as FQNEAQ (reference sequence). This CDR3 is 15 amino acids long. The CDR3 loop is CASSSPGGAHEKLFF. The CDR3 nucleotides are TGTGCCAGCAGCTCTCCTGGAGGGGCCCATGAAAAACTGTTTTTT.

The chain recombines TRBV7-9 with TRBJ2-7; 7 bases are a match to TRBD2. V gave up 2 bases and J gave up 2 bases; unmatched junction bases: 6. CDR3 length: 15 amino acids. From germline, CDR1 is SEHNR and CDR2 FQNEAQ (reference sequence). CDR3 DNA sequence: TGTGCCAGCAGCTTATGGGGGGGAGACACCTACGAGCAGTACTTC. Translating it yields CASSLWGGDTYEQYF.

The chain combines TRBV7-9 with TRBJ2-7; perhaps D is TRBD1 or TRBD2 (5 bases each). V was clipped by 8 bases and J by 4 bases, with 12 bases between them. The CDR3 spans 12 residues. CDR1 and CDR2 (germline): SEHNR, FQNEAQ (reference sequence). The CDR3 region is CASRGGQYEQYF. In DNA form, the CDR3 reads TGTGCCAGCCGGGGCGGGCAATACGAGCAGTACTTC.

This clone was found once. Other DNA sequences in this sample translate to the same CDR3. This sequence joins TRBV6-5 and TRBJ2-7; D is possibly TRBD1 (6 bases). This CDR3 is built from 13 residues. V was clipped by 6 bases and J by 2 bases, with 11 bases between them. The germline gives CDR1 MNHEY, CDR2 SVGAGI. CDR3 nucleotide sequence: TGTGCCAGCAGATCCACAGGGACCTACGAGCAGTACTTC. This codes for CASRSTGTYEQYF.

The chain joins TRBV6-6 to TRBJ2-3, with D unclear. The CDR3 contains 12 residues. Germline CDR1 and CDR2: MNHNY and SVGAGI (reference sequence). Trimming stripped 7 bases from V and 2 bases from J, with 7 bases between. CDR3 in DNA: TGTGCCAGCACCGCCACCACAGATACGCAGTATTTT. It translates to CASTATTDTQYF.

V gene TRBV7-2 combines with J gene TRBJ2-1; no definite D call. CDR1 is SGHTA, CDR2 FQGNSA, per germline. This CDR3 spans 13 amino acids. Trimming stripped 2 bases from V and 7 bases from J, with 9 bases between. CDR3 nucleotide sequence: TGTGCCAGCAGCTTACTTTTAGATAATGAGCAGTTCTTC. Residues: CASSLLLDNEQFF.

The V call is TRBV9, the J call TRBJ1-6, with D possibly TRBD1 on 5 matching bases. From germline, CDR1 is SGDLS and CDR2 YYNGEE. There are 14 residues in the CDR3. Trimming shortened V by 0 bases and J by 6 bases, and 7 bases separated the two germline ends. CDR3 amino acids: CASSVAGANSPLHF. CDR3 DNA sequence: TGTGCCAGCAGCGTAGCCGGGGCTAATTCACCCCTCCACTTT.

The V call is TRBV2, the J call TRBJ1-2; 8 nucleotides match TRBD1. Germline-derived CDR1 and CDR2 are SNHLY and FYNNEI. J lost 8 bases, V lost 5 bases, and 13 bases had no gene match. The CDR3 is made up of 15 amino acids. The chain's CDR3 is CASSYNTRGPGGYTF. Written as DNA, the CDR3 is TGTGCCAGCAGTTACAACACCAGGGGGCCGGGCGGCTACACCTTC.

The chain joins TRBV7-8 to TRBJ1-1, with D perhaps matching TRBD1 (5 bases). The CDR3 extends over 15 amino acids. Germline CDR1 and CDR2: SGHVS and FQNEAQ. The V end lost 0 bases, the J end lost 4 bases, and 12 bases lay between the germline ends. The CDR3, as DNA: TGTGCCAGCAGCTTAGCGTGGGGGGAAGGCACTGAAGCTTTCTTT. It translates to CASSLAWGEGTEAFF. Based on the CDR3 plus reference TRBV7-8 and TRBJ1-1, the full variable domain is GAGVSQSPRYKVAKRGQDVALRCDPISGHVSLFWYQQALGQGPEFLTYFQNEAQLDKSGLPSDRFFAERPEGSVSTLKIQRTQQEDSAVYLCASSLAWGEGTEAFFGQGTRLTVV.